The source of this T cell receptor beta chain is a study of T cells after yellow fever vaccination. To note about this clonotype: Its antigen is unknown.

TCRdb passed the 5' RACE reads through MiXCR, listing each CDR3 protein once. The sample holds approximately 90,000 distinct CDR3 sequences; under 7% are singletons and the top ten take over 40%. CDR1 is SGHAT and CDR2 is FQNNGV in the germline V gene. The CDR3 spans 12 residues. Trimming left V 5 bases short and J 13 bases short, with 14 bases between. General study findings and limits: A large majority of primary-vaccination clones showed up again after the booster (roughly 95% CD4, 75% to 90% CD8). A limited proportion of clonotypes was detected within both the CD4 and CD8 compartments.

The starting material was CD8+ T cells sorted from PBMCs, obtained 10 days after the yellow fever booster vaccination. J is TRBJ2-2 and V is TRBV11-2, with D maybe TRBD1 (5 bases). The clonotype comes from a man between 18 and 35 years old who received the YFV17D yellow fever vaccine. The CDR3 nucleotides read TGTGCCAGCAGCGTTACAGGTTCAGGGCTGTTTTTT. Its translation is CASSVTGSGLFF.